The clone carrying this T cell receptor beta chain has a count of ten or more. Its antigen is not identified. There are 13 residues in the CDR3. V was shortened by 8 bases and J by 7 bases, with 17 bases between the two germline ends. Germline V CDR1 and CDR2: MDHEN, SYDVKM. This record comes from a study of spatial heterogeneity in lung cancer. Study context: In the raw reads, each unique TCR and UMI combination was present more than ten times on average.

On each TCR cDNA molecule, a unique molecular identifier was present. TCRdb reanalysed the 5' RACE reads using MiXCR and keeps one entry per CDR3 protein. Seen here are more than 85,000 distinct CDR3 sequences, approximately 8.5% observed once, and the top ten hold less than 9%. General study findings and limits: In blood, ubiquitous expanded tumor TCRs appeared more at resection than follow-up.

Time point defined: sample taken at primary tumor resection. Unsorted whole RNA from tumor, nontumor lung or frozen PBMC underwent sequencing. Donors were around 70 untreated early-stage non-small cell lung cancer patients. Specimen: PBMCs, collected at surgery. This TCR was sampled from a male donor with early-stage non-small cell lung cancer. The chain uses TRBV28 and TRBJ1-2; D perhaps matches TRBD1 (6 bases). CDR3 residues: CASRGDTVLGYTF. The CDR3 DNA follows: TGTGCCAGCCGCGGGGACACAGTACTTGGCTACACCTTC.